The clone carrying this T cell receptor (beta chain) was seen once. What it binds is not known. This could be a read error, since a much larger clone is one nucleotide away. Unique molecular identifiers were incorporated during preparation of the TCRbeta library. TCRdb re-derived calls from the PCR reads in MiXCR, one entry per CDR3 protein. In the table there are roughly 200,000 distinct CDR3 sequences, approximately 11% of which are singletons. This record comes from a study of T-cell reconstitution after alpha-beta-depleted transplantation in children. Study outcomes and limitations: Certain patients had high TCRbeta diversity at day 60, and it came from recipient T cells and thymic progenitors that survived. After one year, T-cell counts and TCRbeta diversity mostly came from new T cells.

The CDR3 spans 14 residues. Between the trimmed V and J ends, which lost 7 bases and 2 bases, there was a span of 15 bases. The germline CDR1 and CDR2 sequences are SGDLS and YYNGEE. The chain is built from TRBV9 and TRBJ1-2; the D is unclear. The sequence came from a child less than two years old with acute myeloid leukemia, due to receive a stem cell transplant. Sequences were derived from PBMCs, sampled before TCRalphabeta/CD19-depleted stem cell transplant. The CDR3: CASGKGIENYGYTF. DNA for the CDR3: TGTGCCAGCGGCAAAGGGATAGAAAACTATGGCTACACCTTC.